This T cell receptor (beta chain) is from a study of response to subunit inactivated influenza vaccine (dated by TCRdb to between 2018 and 2020). Looking at the study overall: The study used deep quantitative T cell receptor repertoire profiling to track responses to a trivalent subunit inactivated influenza vaccine. On the study overall, not on this receptor specifically: According to the authors, only a limited number of new T cells may be recruited by each seasonal influenza vaccination.

Library creation used RT-PCR. Instrument on record: Illumina HiSeq 2500. Through fastp at Q25 and MiXCR, TCRdb rebuilt clones from the public reads, retaining in-frame beta chains. Every CDR3 protein is listed once, alongside the most common genes and DNA of its rows. The sample profile shows more than 450,000 distinct CDR3 sequences; less than 10% of them were found once. Of the sample, roughly 13% falls within the top ten clones. According to the germline V gene, CDR1 reads MNHNS and CDR2 reads SASEGT. V lost 5 bases and J lost 4 bases; the stretch between them is 25 bases long. Including cysteine and phenylalanine, the CDR3 has 18 amino acids. Only the CDR3 DNA stays, 54 bases, in frame from base 1. A remark on this clonotype: Its antigen is currently not known. Nothing much larger sits one base from this clone, and base qualities are not available.

Sequenced here: PBMCs from blood, sampled less than 25 months after vaccination. The chain was built from TRBV6-1 and TRBJ2-3, with the D segment identity uncertain. The TCR comes from a man aged 50-75 years who received an inactivated influenza vaccine. Donor details come from another sample of the same person, matched by shared clones. CDR3 region: CASSPLGFVGARADTQYF. The DNA sequence is given as TGTGCCAGCAGTCCCCTAGGCTTCGTCGGCGCACGGGCAGATACGCAGTATTTT.